The clone carrying this TCR beta chain was found once. What it recognizes is unknown. The data derive from a study of cytomegalovirus exposure and HLA in healthy donors. Across the whole study: In an earlier analysis, 90 million to 130 million unique TCR beta sequences were found from 200 million or so T cells. Study results and caveats: In an earlier analysis, productive rearrangement rates for most beta V segments clustered near 90% or 30%.

Germline values: CDR1 MGHRA, CDR2 YSYEKL. The CDR3 runs 11 residues. Trimming cost V 7 bases and J 5 bases, with 9 bases left between them. The PCR contained 60 Vbeta and 13 Jbeta primers. Measured with immunoSEQ multiplex PCR; TCRdb has only the in-frame clones, and not every one. The sample consists of fewer than 150,000 clones, around 77% of them appearing once. V usage is TRBV4-1 and J usage is TRBJ2-7, with a tentative D call TRBD2 (5 bases). The clonotype comes from a young woman in good health and CMV-seropositive. The sequenced material came from PBMCs. The CDR3 nucleotides read TGCGCCAGCAACGGCGGGCACGAGCAGTACTTC. Its translation: CASNGGHEQYF.